This record looks at one T cell receptor beta chain sequence and its context. The antigen is undetermined. V dropped 4 bases and J dropped 0 bases, with 11 bases sitting between them. Germline V gives CDR1 SGHDT, CDR2 YYEEEE. This CDR3 comprises 15 residues. This record comes from a study of cytomegalovirus exposure and HLA in healthy donors. Findings and caveats of the study: With later analysis, a missense DCLRE1C variant became linked to TCR beta V- and J-gene trimming.

PCR amplification relied on 60 Vbeta primers (plus 13 Jbeta primers). The repertoire was sequenced with immunoSEQ multiplex PCR; TCRdb's copy has only in-frame clones and lacks some. This repertoire shows around 110,000 clones, around three quarters found once; its top ten account for approximately 4.3%. The sequenced material came from PBMCs. The gene calls are TRBV5-6 and TRBJ1-5, with TRBD1 as a possible D gene (5 bases). This receptor was taken from a young man in good health and CMV-seropositive. CDR3 loop: CASSRTPHSNQPQHF. Written as DNA, the CDR3 is TGTGCCAGCAGCCGGACACCCCATAGCAATCAGCCCCAGCATTTT.